The 2 T cell receptor beta chains below all came from one sample that was sequenced in a study of blood T cell repertoires in COVID-19. Sequencing used immunoSEQ multiplex PCR; TCRdb keeps in-frame clones, though not all of them. The sample has about 320,000 clones; 88% are singletons. The sequencing input was PBMCs or T cells enriched from blood (not recorded which). All receptors derive from a man aged 25-45 years who had recovered from COVID-19.

The chain recombines TRBV13 with TRBJ1-1, with D maybe TRBD1 (5 bases). The V end lost 5 bases, the J end lost 7 bases, and 14 bases lay between the germline ends. The CDR3 totals 13 residues. Germline CDR1 PRHDT, CDR2 FYEKMQ (reference sequence). CDR3 DNA sequence: TGTGCCAGCAGCCCCCCCCACAGGAGTGAAGCTTTCTTT. This sequence encodes CASSPPHRSEAFF.

The rearrangement links TRBV7-9 to TRBJ1-2, with D perhaps matching TRBD1 (5 bases). Looked up from germline, CDR1 is SEHNR and CDR2 is FQNEAQ (reference sequence). The CDR3 is 17 amino acids. Trimming shortened V by 5 bases and J by 6 bases, and 25 bases separated the two germline ends. CDR3: CASSRPIPGGVNDGYTF. CDR3 DNA: TGTGCCAGCAGCCGACCCATACCCGGGGGGGTCAATGATGGCTACACCTTC.